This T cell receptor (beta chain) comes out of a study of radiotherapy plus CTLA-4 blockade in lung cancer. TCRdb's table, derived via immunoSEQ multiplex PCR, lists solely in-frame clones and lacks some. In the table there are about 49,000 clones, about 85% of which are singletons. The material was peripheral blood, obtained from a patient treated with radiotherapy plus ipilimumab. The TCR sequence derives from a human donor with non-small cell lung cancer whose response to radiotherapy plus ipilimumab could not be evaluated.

CDR3 loop: CASSIKGQGDWSYTF. The CDR3 DNA sequence: TGTGCCAGTAGTATTAAGGGACAGGGCGATTGGAGCTACACCTTC. The V and J genes are TRBV19 and TRBJ1-2, with 9 bases that match TRBD1. The V segment lost 3 bases and the J segment 9 bases; nucleotides outside the gene matches: 11. CDR3 length: 15 amino acids. Per the germline V gene, CDR1 is LNHDA and CDR2 is SQIVND (reference sequence).